Listed below are T cell receptor beta chains from one sample, sequenced in a study of preoperative IRX-2 immunotherapy in early breast cancer. Only in-frame clones appear in the TCRdb table, and some are missing; sequencing was by immunoSEQ multiplex PCR. The sample yields 25,000 to 30,000 clones, 90% seen once. The specimen was collected from a patient treated with IRX-2 immunotherapy. These receptors all come from a human donor with breast cancer. Each CDR3 is given with its conserved first and last residue. D genes are given only for firm matches. The listing skips clone size in some rows; elsewhere it reads once, few, many or a size class.

>TRBJ2-7|TRBD1|TRBV2|-
TGTGCCAGCAACCGGGGACAGTCGACCTCCTACGAGCAGTACTTC
CASNRGQSTSYEQYF
>TRBJ1-2|-|TRBV5-1|-
TGCGCCAGCAGCTATAAGACAGGCGAAGCTAACTATGGCTACACCTTC
CASSYKTGEANYGYTF
>TRBJ2-7|-|TRBV18|-
TGTGCCAGCTCACCAACGACAGCCTCCTACGAGCAGTACTTC
CASSPTTASYEQYF
>TRBJ1-6|-|TRBV2|-
TGTGCCAGCCGCCGGGGTCCCTATAATTCACCCCTCCACTTT
CASRRGPYNSPLHF
>TRBJ1-1|-|TRBV6-5|-
TGTGCCAGCAGTTACGCAGGGGACACTGAAGCTTTCTTT
CASSYAGDTEAFF
>TRBJ2-5|-|TRBV6-5|-
TGTGCCAGCAGTCCAGGACCCCTAGGGCAAGAGACCCAGTACTTC
CASSPGPLGQETQYF
>TRBJ2-3|TRBD1|TRBV4-1|-
TGCGCCAGCAGCCAAGATAAGTGGGGGACAGGGCCAGATACGCAGTATTTT
CASSQDKWGTGPDTQYF
>TRBJ2-7|-|TRBV14|-
TGTGCCAGCAGCCAAGTAGGTACGAAGTTGTACTTC
CASSQVGTKLYF
>TRBJ1-5|-|TRBV28|-
TGTGCCAGCAGGACTCCGGGGCTCGAATATAGCAATCAGCCCCAGCATTTT
CASRTPGLEYSNQPQHF
>TRBJ2-7|-|TRBV21-1|-
TGTGCCAGCAGCAAAGTTCGAGGGGACAGGGTCTCCTACGAGCAGTACTTC
CASSKVRGDRVSYEQYF
>TRBJ1-3|-|TRBV7-2|once
TGTGCCAGCAGCTTAACCGGGCTCTCTGGAAACACCATATATTTT
CASSLTGLSGNTIYF
>TRBJ2-2|-|TRBV7-2|-
TGTGCCAGCAGCTTCCGGGACGGCGGGGAGCTGTTTTTT
CASSFRDGGELFF
>TRBJ1-5|TRBD1|TRBV28|-
TGTGCCAGCAGTTTAGGGACAGTGGTCAGACAGCCCCAGCATTTT
CASSLGTVVRQPQHF
>TRBJ2-7|TRBD2|TRBV28|-
TGTGCCAGCAGGAGGGAGGGCGGGGTCTACGAGCAGTACTTC
CASRREGGVYEQYF
>TRBJ2-1|TRBD2|TRBV19|-
TGTGCCAGTAGTATTAAAGGGCTAGCGGGGTACAATGAGCAGTTCTTC
CASSIKGLAGYNEQFF
>TRBJ2-1|TRBD1|TRBV10-3|-
TGTGCCATCAGTGGAAGACAGGGTTTCGTCGGTGAGCAGTTCTTC
CAISGRQGFVGEQFF
>TRBJ2-7|TRBD1|TRBV9|few
TGTGCCAGCAGCGCGCAGGACAGGTACGAGCAGTACTTC
CASSAQDRYEQYF
>TRBJ2-1|TRBD2|TRBV5-1|once
TGCGCCAGCAGCCGACAATCCTCCGGGAGGGCCGGCTACAATGAGCAGTTCTTC
CASSRQSSGRAGYNEQFF
>TRBJ2-1|TRBD2|TRBV6-5|-
TGTGCCAGCCGTGGGACTAGCGGGAGTTATGAGCAGTTCTTC
CASRGTSGSYEQFF
>TRBJ1-3|-|TRBV5-1|-
TGCGCCAGCAGCTTGGTTCAGGGGAGCTCTGGAAACACCATATATTTT
CASSLVQGSSGNTIYF
>TRBJ1-4|-|TRBV9|-
TGTGCCAGCAGCGTAACTGGTTTTGGGGAAAAACTGTTTTTT
CASSVTGFGEKLFF
>TRBJ2-7|-|TRBV18|few
TGTGCCAGCTCGAATGGGCCCGCCTACGAGCAGTACTTC
CASSNGPAYEQYF
>TRBJ1-2|-|TRBV4-3|-
TGCGCCAGCAGCCAAAACAGGGCTGGCTACACCTTC
CASSQNRAGYTF
>TRBJ2-3|-|TRBV2|-
TGTGCCAGCAAACTACAAGATACGCAGTATTTT
CASKLQDTQYF